Given below is one T cell receptor beta chain in context. The clone's antigen remains unknown. Possible read error: a much larger clone is one base away. The sample is drawn from a study of blood T cells in healthy people across ages (dated by TCRdb to 2015 to 2017). Turning to the overall study: In model experiments, roughly one uniquely barcoded TCR beta cDNA molecule per two T cells was captured by template switching. Using deep sequencing normalized with unique cDNA molecular identifiers, the study measured how TCR beta repertoire diversity changes with age. Donors were grouped into four age groups: young (average 16 years), middle-aged (39), aged (around 60) and long-lived (just over 80). Donors of different ages were randomly distributed across sequencing lanes to avoid experimental bias. The study analyzed two additional independent replicas of 1 million unique cDNA reads from the same blood draw for two donors, one aged 18 to 30 and one aged 80 or older. General conclusions and limits of the study: As age increased, observed TCR beta diversity per million T cells dropped in a roughly linear way, and a significant reduction was already evident by age about 40. Compared with the aged group, the long-lived group had more naive CD4+ T cells, fewer expanded clones and increased TCR diversity, a pattern suggesting age selection. Because profiling used bulk unsorted PBMCs, naive and antigen-experienced compartments could not be compared conclusively. There was a strong correlation between observed TCR beta diversity and the percentage of naive T cells measured by flow cytometry. The CMV infection status of donors was not known, potentially confounding age-related changes in expanded clonotypes. Estimates of total diversity based on one million sequenced T cells were considered lower bounds and underestimates.

The CDR3 numbers 16 residues from cysteine through phenylalanine. Only the CDR3 DNA stays, 48 bases, in frame from base 1. Receptors were amplified or captured by 5' RACE. Sequencing relied on an Illumina HiSeq 2500. A second PCR of roughly 7 to 11 cycles was performed with a sample-barcoded 5' primer and a J-beta primer mix. Each TCR beta cDNA molecule received a unique molecular identifier from a template-switch 5' adaptor carrying 12 random nucleotides. Each sample yielded at least 2.5 million CDR3-containing paired-end reads. All of the RNA was converted into first-strand cDNA using the Mint cDNA synthesis kit, with a TRBC-specific oligonucleotide serving as the primer. After uracil-DNA glycosylase treatment, a first 18-cycle PCR used universal primers M1SS and BC2_uni_R on all cDNA. From the authors' description of their analysis: For normalization, 1 million high-quality reads were randomly selected from each sample, with every read carrying a distinct molecular identifier. Reads sharing molecular identifiers were discarded rather than binned into consensus sequences. CDR3 identification, clonotype clustering and error correction used MiTCR with a Q25 quality threshold and the strictest error-elimination algorithm. A nonparametric unseen species model using Euler transformation provided a lower-bound estimate of total TCR beta diversity. TCRdb applied fastp at Q25 and MiXCR to the public reads, then kept only in-frame beta chains. Rows with one shared CDR3 protein collapse into an entry with the most common genes and DNA. TCRdb, rather than the study authors, made the V and J calls. The sample yields 700,000 or so distinct CDR3 sequences; roughly 41% were counted once. The top ten hold around 30% of the sample.

Donors were about 36 systemically healthy Caucasian individuals from Russia aged roughly 6 to 90 years. About 10 milliliters of peripheral blood were drawn from each donor into EDTA-treated Vacutainer tubes. Ficoll-Paque density-gradient centrifugation was used to isolate PBMCs, with at least 7 million obtained per sample. Total RNA, at least 5 micrograms per sample, was extracted from PBMCs with Trizol reagent. For every donor, flow cytometry on a PBMC aliquot measured the percentage of naive CD45RAhigh/CD27high T cells. The sample taken for sequencing was blood. This sequence was found in a man older than 75 in good health. Recombination linked TRBV12-3 or TRBV12-4 to TRBJ2-1, with 11 bases matching TRBD1. CDR3 loop: CVSSRTAGTGGHEQFF. The nucleotide sequence reads TGTGTCAGCAGTCGCACGGCCGGGACAGGGGGTCATGAGCAGTTCTTC.